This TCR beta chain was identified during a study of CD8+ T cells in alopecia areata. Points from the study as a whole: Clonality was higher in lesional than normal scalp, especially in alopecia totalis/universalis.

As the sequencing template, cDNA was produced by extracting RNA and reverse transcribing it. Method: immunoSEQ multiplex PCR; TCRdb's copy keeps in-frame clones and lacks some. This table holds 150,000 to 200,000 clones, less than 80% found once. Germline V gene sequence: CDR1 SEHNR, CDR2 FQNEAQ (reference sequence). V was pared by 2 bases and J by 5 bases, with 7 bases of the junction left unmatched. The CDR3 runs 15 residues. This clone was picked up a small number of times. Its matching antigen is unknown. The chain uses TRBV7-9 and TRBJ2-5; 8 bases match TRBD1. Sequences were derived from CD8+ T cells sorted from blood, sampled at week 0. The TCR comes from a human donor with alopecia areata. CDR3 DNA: TGTGCCAGCAGCTTAAGTACAGGGGGTTTCGAGACCCAGTACTTC. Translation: CASSLSTGGFETQYF.